This T cell receptor (beta chain) was observed in a study of metastatic and nonmetastatic thyroid tumors (dated by TCRdb to the early 2020s). About the study as a whole: The researchers compared repertoires between peripheral blood samples and tumor or nodule tissue samples from patients with malignant or benign thyroid disease. General study outcomes and caveats: TCR beta diversity was reported as significantly higher in malignant tumors than in benign nodules, in both blood and tumor samples.

Library creation used PCR. Sequencer: Illumina HiSeq 4000. The TCR beta-chain CDR3 region of each patient was profiled by high-throughput sequencing. The study's own analysis went as follows. Drawing on CDR3 differences between clinicopathological groups, the researchers built a classifier meant to tell apart patients with distant-metastatic papillary thyroid cancer. The Shannon index was used to measure repertoire diversity, and the Morisita-Horn index was used to measure how similar tumor and blood repertoires were. TCRdb's own reprocessing of the public reads used fastp at Q25 and MiXCR and kept productive beta chains. Here the V and J calls rest on TCRdb's processing, not on the authors' analysis. Within this sample are 15,000 or so clones, with about 29% of them counted one time only. The top ten constitute 45% to 50% of the sample. This clone was found a few times. What antigen it recognizes has not been identified. The input lacks base qualities; no much larger clone sits a single base away.

Before undergoing thyroid surgery, none of the patients had been given any kind of treatment. Patient clinical samples collected from about 2011 to 2018 were retrospectively analysed using T-cell receptor beta sequencing. The source is a male donor with papillary thyroid cancer or a benign thyroid nodule (not recorded which). Some clones in this sample may be carry-over from other donors' samples. The specimen was tumor tissue.

The CDR3 loop reads CASSLVRASGANVLTF. The nucleotides are TGTGCCAGCAGTTTAGTCAGGGCCTCTGGGGCCAACGTCCTGACTTTC. The chain couples TRBV28 to TRBJ2-6; 5 matching bases give a weak D call of TRBD1. A distance of 8 bases separates the germline ends of V and J, which lose 2 bases and 0 bases respectively. The germline V gene yields MDHEN for CDR1 and SYDVKM for CDR2. Counted from cysteine to phenylalanine, this CDR3 has 16 amino acids. The CDR3 DNA has 48 bases and is translated from base 1.